These 9 T cell receptor beta chains were sequenced from one sample in a study of blood T cells in healthy people across ages. It was with a sample-barcoded 5' primer and a J-beta primer mix that a second PCR of roughly 7 to 12 cycles was run. Via MiXCR, TCRdb re-called the 5' RACE reads, giving one row per CDR3 protein. The sample contains around 620,000 distinct CDR3 sequences, roughly 29% of which appear only once. Sequences were obtained from blood. The receptor set was obtained from a woman in her sixties or seventies in good health.

The CDR3 loop reads CASSPSGGADFETQYF. CDR3 DNA sequence: TGTGCCAGCAGTCCTAGCGGGGGGGCCGATTTCGAGACCCAGTACTTC. This rearrangement joins TRBV12-3 or TRBV12-4 to TRBJ2-5, with 12 bases matching TRBD2. Trimming took 5 bases from V and 5 from J; bases not matched to a gene: 9. The CDR3 contains 16 residues.

The chain uses TRBV5-1 and TRBJ2-1, with TRBD2 matching 7 bases. CDR3 size: 15 residues. With 4 bases clipped from V and 3 bases from J, the junction kept 7 bases outside the gene matches. The germline CDR1 and CDR2 sequences are SGHRS and YFSETQ. The CDR3 loop is CASSARDYIYNEQFF. CDR3 in DNA: TGCGCCAGCAGCGCCCGGGACTACATCTACAATGAGCAGTTCTTC. Drawing the rest from reference TRBV5-1 and TRBJ2-1, the complete variable domain is KAGVTQTPRYLIKTRGQQVTLSCSPISGHRSVSWYQQTPGQGLQFLFEYFSETQRNKGNFPGRFSGRQFSNSRSEMNVSTLELGDSALYLCASSARDYIYNEQFFGPGTRLTVL.

Turning to this clonotype: One end of the junction is discordant with germline, which a read error may explain. This chain links TRBV19 with TRBJ1-3, with unresolved D. The CDR3 is made up of 14 amino acids. Per germline, CDR1 LNHDA and CDR2 SQIVND (reference sequence). CDR3 in DNA: TGTGCCAGTAACGAGGGCTCCTCTGGAAACACCATATGTTTT. Its translation is CASNEGSSGNTICF.

V is TRBV14 and J is TRBJ2-3; D unresolved. The CDR3 is 11 residues long. Germline V lookup: CDR1 SGHDN, CDR2 FVKESK. Between the trimmed V and J ends, which lost 0 bases and 6 bases, there was a span of 1 base. The CDR3 nucleotides read TGTGCCAGCAGCCAAGATGATACGCAGTATTTT. Its translation: CASSQDDTQYF. Complete variable domain (other parts from reference TRBV14 and TRBJ2-3): EAGVTQFPSHSVIEKGQTVTLRCDPISGHDNLYWYRRVMGKEIKFLLHFVKESKQDESGMPNNRFLAERTGGTYSTLKVQPAELEDSGVYFCASSQDDTQYFGPGTRLTVL.

Details on this clonotype: At one boundary the junction diverges from the germline segment, which might be a read error. The V call is TRBV7-2, the J call TRBJ2-5; 13 nucleotides line up with TRBD2. TRBJ2-1 explains the end of the DNA better; the J call may be wrong. The CDR3 is 17 amino acids. Germline values: CDR1 SGHTA, CDR2 FQGNSA. The CDR3 sequence is CACSARLAGGTYNEQFF. Here the CDR3 DNA reads TGTGCCTGCAGCGCCCGACTAGCGGGGGGTACCTACAATGAGCAGTTCTTC.

V is TRBV27 and J is TRBJ1-5; D not certain. V lost 4 bases to trimming and J lost 4 bases, with 8 bases between them. Germline CDR1 and CDR2: MNHEY and SMNVEV (reference sequence). The length of the CDR3 is 13 residues. CDR3 amino acids: CASSYVINQPQHF. CDR3 sequence (DNA): TGTGCCAGCAGTTATGTCATTAATCAGCCCCAGCATTTT.

The genes are TRBV12-3 or TRBV12-4 and TRBJ2-5, with D perhaps matching TRBD1 or TRBD2 (5 bases each). This CDR3 spans 15 amino acids. Trimming left V 1 base short and J 7 bases short, with 16 bases between. The CDR3 DNA reads as TGTGCCAGCAGTTTAGACCCCGGGGCGCGACTGACCCAGTACTTC. This translates into CASSLDPGARLTQYF.

The rearrangement links TRBV28 to TRBJ2-5; perhaps TRBD2 as D (5 bases). The germline gives CDR1 MDHEN, CDR2 SYDVKM. The V end was cut by 4 bases, the J end by 4 bases, with 10 bases between. The CDR3 length is 13 residues. CDR3 DNA sequence: TGTGCCAGCAGTTCCCCCGGGGTAGAGACCCAGTACTTC. Translated: CASSSPGVETQYF. Full variable domain (remainder filled in from reference TRBV28 and TRBJ2-5): DVKVTQSSRYLVKRTGEKVFLECVQDMDHENMFWYRQDPGLGLRLIYFSYDVKMKEKGDIPEGYSVSREKKERFSLILESASTNQTSMYLCASSSPGVETQYFGPGTRLLVL.

The chain has TRBV7-2 and TRBJ1-2, with D possibly matching TRBD1 (5 bases). This CDR3 has 12 amino acids. Trimming removed 7 bases at V and 5 bases at J, with 11 bases between. Per germline, CDR1 SGHTA and CDR2 FQGNSA. The CDR3 here is CASNLRGYGYTF. CDR3 sequence (DNA): TGTGCCAGCAACCTCCGGGGGTATGGCTACACCTTC.